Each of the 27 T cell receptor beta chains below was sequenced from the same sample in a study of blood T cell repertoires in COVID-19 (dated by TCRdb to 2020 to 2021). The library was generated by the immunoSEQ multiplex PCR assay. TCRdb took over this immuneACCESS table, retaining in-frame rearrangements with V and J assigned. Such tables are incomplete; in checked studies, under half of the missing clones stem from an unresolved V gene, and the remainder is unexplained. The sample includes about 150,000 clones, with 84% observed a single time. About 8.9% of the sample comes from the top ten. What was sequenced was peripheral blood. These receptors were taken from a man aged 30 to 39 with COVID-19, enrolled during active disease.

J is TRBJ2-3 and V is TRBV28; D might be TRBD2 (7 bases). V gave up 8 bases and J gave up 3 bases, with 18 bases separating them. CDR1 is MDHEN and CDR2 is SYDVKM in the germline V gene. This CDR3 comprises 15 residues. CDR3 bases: TGTGCCAGCGGCCGAGGGGGGGCGGGAACAGATACGCAGTATTTT. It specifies CASGRGGAGTDTQYF.

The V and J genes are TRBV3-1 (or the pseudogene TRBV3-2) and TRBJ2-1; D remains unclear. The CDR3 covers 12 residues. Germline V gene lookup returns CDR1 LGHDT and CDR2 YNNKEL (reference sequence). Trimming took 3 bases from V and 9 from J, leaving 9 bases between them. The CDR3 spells CASSQETAEQFF. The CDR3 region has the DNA TGTGCCAGCAGCCAGGAGACGGCTGAGCAGTTCTTC.

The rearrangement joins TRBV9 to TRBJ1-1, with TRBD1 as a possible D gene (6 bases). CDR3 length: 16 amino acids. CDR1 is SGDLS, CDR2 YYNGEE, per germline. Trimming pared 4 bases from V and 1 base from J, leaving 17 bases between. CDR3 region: CASSTTKTGTNTEAFF. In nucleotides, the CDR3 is TGTGCCAGCAGCACGACCAAAACAGGGACGAACACTGAAGCTTTCTTT.

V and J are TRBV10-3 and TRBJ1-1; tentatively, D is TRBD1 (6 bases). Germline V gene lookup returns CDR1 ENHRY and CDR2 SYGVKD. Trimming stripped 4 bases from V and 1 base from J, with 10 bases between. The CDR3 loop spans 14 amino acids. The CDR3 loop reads CAISVLGGNTEAFF. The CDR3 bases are TGTGCCATCAGTGTTCTAGGGGGGAACACTGAAGCTTTCTTT.

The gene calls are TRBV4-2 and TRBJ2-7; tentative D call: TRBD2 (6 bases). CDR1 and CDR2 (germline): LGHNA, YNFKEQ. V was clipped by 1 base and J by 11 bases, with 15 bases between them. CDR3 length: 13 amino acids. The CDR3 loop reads CASSQGGDREEYF. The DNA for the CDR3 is TGTGCCAGCAGCCAAGGCGGTGATAGGGAGGAGTACTTC.

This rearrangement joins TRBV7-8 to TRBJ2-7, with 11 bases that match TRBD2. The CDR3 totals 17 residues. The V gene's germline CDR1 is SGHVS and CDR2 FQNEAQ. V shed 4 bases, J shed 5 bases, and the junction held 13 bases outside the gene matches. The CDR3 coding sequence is TGTGCCAGCAGCTCGGGAAATTTAGCGGGAGGGCCCGACGAGCAGTACTTC. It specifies CASSSGNLAGGPDEQYF.

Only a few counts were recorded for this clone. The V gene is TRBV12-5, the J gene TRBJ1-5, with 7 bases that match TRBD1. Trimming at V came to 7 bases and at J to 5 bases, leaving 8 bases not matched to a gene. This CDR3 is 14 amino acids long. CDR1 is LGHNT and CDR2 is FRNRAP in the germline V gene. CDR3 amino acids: CASALGGRDQPQHF. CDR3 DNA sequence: TGTGCTAGTGCCTTAGGGGGCCGCGATCAGCCCCAGCATTTT. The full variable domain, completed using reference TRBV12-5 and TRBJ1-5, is DARVTQTPRHKVTEMGQEVTMRCQPILGHNTVFWYRQTMMQGLELLAYFRNRAPLDDSGMPKDRFSAEMPDATLATLKIQPSEPRDSAVYFCASALGGRDQPQHFGDGTRLSIL.

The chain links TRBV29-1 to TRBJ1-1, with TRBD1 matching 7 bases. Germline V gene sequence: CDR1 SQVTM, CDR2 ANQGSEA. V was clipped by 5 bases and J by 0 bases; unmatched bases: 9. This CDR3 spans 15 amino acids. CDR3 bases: TGCAGCGTTATTCGGGACAGATTTATGAACACTGAAGCTTTCTTT. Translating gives CSVIRDRFMNTEAFF.

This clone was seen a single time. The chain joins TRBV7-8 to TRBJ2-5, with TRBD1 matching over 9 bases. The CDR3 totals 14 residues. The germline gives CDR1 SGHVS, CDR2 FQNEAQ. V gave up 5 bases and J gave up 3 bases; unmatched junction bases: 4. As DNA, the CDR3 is TGTGCCAGCAGCGCCGGACAGGGGAAAGAGACCCAGTACTTC. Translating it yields CASSAGQGKETQYF. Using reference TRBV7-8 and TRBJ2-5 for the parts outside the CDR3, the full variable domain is GAGVSQSPRYKVAKRGQDVALRCDPISGHVSLFWYQQALGQGPEFLTYFQNEAQLDKSGLPSDRFFAERPEGSVSTLKIQRTQQEDSAVYLCASSAGQGKETQYFGPGTRLLVL.

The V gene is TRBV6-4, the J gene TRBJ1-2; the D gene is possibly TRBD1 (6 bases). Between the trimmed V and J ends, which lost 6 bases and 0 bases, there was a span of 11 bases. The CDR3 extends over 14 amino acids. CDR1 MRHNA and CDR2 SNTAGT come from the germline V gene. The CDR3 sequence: CASRTGSANYGYTF. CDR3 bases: TGTGCCAGCAGGACAGGATCAGCTAACTATGGCTACACCTTC.

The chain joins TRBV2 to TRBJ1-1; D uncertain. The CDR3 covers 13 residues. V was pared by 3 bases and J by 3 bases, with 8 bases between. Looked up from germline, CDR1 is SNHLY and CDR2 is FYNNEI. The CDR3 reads CASSDSGDTEAFF. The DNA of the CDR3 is TGTGCCAGCAGTGACTCCGGGGACACTGAAGCTTTCTTT. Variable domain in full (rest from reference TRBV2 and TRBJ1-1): EPEVTQTPSHQVTQMGQEVILRCVPISNHLYFYWYRQILGQKVEFLVSFYNNEISEKSEIFDDQFSVERPDGSNFTLKIRSTKLEDSAMYFCASSDSGDTEAFFGQGTRLTVV.

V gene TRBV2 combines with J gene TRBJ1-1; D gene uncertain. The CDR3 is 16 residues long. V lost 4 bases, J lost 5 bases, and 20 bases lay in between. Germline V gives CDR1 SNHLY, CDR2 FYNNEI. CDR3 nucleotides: TGTGCCAGCAGTGCTCTCCGGACTGCGGTGGGGACTGAAGCTTTCTTT. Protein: CASSALRTAVGTEAFF.

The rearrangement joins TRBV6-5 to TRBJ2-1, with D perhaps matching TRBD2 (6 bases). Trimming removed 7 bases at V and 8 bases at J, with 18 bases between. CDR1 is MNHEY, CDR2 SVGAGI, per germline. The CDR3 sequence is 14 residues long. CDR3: CASNPDGGIDEQFF. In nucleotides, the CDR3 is TGTGCCAGCAACCCGGACGGCGGGATAGATGAGCAGTTCTTC.

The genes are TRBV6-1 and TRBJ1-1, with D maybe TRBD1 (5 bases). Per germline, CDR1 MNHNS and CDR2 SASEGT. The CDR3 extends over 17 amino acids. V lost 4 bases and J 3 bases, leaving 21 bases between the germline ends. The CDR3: CASSGEGYRTGDTEAFF. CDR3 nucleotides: TGTGCCAGCAGTGGGGAGGGGTACAGGACGGGGGACACTGAAGCTTTCTTT.

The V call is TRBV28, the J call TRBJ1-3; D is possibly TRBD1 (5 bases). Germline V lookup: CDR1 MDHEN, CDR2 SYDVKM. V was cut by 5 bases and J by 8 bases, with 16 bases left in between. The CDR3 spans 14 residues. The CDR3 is CASSLRVRAYTIYF. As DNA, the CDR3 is TGTGCCAGCAGTCTCCGGGTCAGGGCCTACACCATATATTTT.

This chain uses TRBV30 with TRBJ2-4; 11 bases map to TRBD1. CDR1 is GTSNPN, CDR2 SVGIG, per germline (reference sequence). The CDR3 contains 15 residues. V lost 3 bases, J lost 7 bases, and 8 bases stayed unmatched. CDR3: CAWRGQGVGRNIQYF. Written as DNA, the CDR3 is TGTGCCTGGAGGGGACAGGGGGTTGGGAGGAACATTCAGTACTTC.

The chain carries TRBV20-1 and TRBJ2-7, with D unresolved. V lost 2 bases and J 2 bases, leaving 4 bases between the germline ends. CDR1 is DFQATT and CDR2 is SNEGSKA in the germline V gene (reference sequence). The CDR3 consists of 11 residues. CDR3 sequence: CSARYTYEQYF. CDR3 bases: TGCAGTGCTAGATATACCTACGAGCAGTACTTC.

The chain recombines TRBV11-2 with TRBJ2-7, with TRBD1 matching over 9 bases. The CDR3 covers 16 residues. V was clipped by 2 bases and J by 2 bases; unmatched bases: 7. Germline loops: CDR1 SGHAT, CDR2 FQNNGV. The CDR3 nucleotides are TGTGCCAGCAGCTTAACTCCAGACAGGGGGACCTACGAGCAGTACTTC. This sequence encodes CASSLTPDRGTYEQYF.

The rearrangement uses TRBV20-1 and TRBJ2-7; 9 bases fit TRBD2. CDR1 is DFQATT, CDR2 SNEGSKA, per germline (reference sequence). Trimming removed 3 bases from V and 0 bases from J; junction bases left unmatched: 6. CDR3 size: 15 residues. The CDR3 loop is CSASYSGGNSYEQYF. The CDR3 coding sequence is TGCAGTGCTAGTTATAGCGGGGGTAACTCCTACGAGCAGTACTTC.

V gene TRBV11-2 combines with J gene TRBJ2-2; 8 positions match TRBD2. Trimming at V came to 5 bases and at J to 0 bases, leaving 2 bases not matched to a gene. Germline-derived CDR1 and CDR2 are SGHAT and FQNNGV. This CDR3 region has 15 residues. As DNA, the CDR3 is TGTGCCAGCAGCGGAGCGGGGGCGAACACCGGGGAGCTGTTTTTT. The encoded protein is CASSGAGANTGELFF. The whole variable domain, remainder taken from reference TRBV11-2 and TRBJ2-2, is EAGVAQSPRYKIIEKRQSVAFWCNPISGHATLYWYQQILGQGPKLLIQFQNNGVVDDSQLPKDRFSAERLKGVDSTLKIQPAKLEDSAVYLCASSGAGANTGELFFGEGSRLTVL.

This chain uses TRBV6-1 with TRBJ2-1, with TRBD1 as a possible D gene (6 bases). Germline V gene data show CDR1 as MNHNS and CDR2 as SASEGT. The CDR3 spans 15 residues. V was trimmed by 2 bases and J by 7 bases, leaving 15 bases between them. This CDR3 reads CASSEMFDGQNEQFF. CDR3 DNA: TGTGCCAGCAGTGAAATGTTCGATGGACAGAATGAGCAGTTCTTC.

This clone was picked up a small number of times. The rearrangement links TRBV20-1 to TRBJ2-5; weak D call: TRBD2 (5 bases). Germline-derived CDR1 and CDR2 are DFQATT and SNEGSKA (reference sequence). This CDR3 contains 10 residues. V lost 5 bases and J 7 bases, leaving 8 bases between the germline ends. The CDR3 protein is CSAYGGTQYF. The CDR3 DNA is TGCAGTGCTTATGGAGGGACCCAGTACTTC.

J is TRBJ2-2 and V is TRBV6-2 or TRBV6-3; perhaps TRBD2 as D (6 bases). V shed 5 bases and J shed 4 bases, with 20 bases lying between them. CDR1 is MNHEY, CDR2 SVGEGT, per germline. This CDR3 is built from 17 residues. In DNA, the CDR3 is TGTGCCAGCAGTACACTTACGGGAGCGGTGGCCACCGGGGAGCTGTTTTTT. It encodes CASSTLTGAVATGELFF.

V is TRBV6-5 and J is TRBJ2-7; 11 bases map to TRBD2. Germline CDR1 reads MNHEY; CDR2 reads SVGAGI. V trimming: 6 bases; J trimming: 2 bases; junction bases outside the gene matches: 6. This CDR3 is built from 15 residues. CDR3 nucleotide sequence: TGTGCCAGCAGGATGACTAGCGGGATCGCCTACGAGCAGTACTTC. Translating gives CASRMTSGIAYEQYF.

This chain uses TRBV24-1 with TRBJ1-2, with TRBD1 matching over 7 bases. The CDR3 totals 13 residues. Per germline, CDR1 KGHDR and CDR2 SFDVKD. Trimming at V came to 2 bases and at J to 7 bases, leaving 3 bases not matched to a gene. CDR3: CATSDSRGIGYTF. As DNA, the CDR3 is TGTGCCACCAGTGATTCCAGGGGGATTGGCTACACCTTC.

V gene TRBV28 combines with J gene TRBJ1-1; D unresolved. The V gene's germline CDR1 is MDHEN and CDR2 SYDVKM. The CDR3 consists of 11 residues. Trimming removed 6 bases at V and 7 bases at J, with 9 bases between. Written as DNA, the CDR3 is TGTGCCAGCAGCAGGTTTCGTGAAGCTTTCTTT. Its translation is CASSRFREAFF.

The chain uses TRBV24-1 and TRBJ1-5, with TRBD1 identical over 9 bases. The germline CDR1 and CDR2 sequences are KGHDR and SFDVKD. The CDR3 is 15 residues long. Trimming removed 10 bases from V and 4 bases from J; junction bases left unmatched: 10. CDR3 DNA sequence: TGTGCCACGCAACCTCCGGGACAGGGAAATCAGCCCCAGCATTTT. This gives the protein CATQPPGQGNQPQHF.